This T cell receptor beta chain was retrieved from a study of regulatory T cells in long-lasting Graves disease. General study results and limits: The study found lower TCR diversity in persistent Graves' patients than in newly diagnosed ones. Persistent disease showed a preference for TRBV28, TRBJ1-2 and TRBJ2-5.

A word on this clonotype: Its antigen is undetermined. A much larger clone lies a single base off, so this may be a read error. Here the CDR3 omits its conserved ending phenylalanine or tryptophan, so a read error is the likely source.

Time point described: newly diagnosed GD, antithyroid drugs for less than 3 months. PBMCs were the source of the RNA used for TCR sequencing. TCR beta libraries were built with iRepertoire HTBI primers and Arm-PCR of CDR3 regions. TCRdb reprocessed the multiplex PCR reads with MiXCR, giving one entry per CDR3 protein. This sample has about 210,000 distinct CDR3 sequences, with approximately 18% found just once. This CDR3 is built from 15 residues. CDR1 MDHEN and CDR2 SYDVKM come from the germline V gene. V lost 2 bases, J lost 3 bases, and 5 bases stayed unmatched. These records were also assigned to another study, of T cells in Graves' hyperthyroidism and ophthalmopathy. That paper states: Diagnoses were established using clinical symptoms, serum thyroxine and TRAb, thyroid ultrasound and orbital computed tomography. First-round RT-PCR targeting the TCR CDR3 was performed with the HTBI primer set.

This sequence was found in a woman in her twenties or thirties with Graves disease. This chain connects TRBV28 to TRBJ1-1; TRBD1 matches at 8 bases. The sample consisted of peripheral blood mononuclear cells (PBMCs), taken at new diagnosis, from a patient treated with antithyroid drugs. As DNA, the CDR3 is TGTGCCAGCAGTTTACTTCAGGGGGCATACACTGAAGCTTTCTCT. It specifies CASSLLQGAYTEAFS.